Listed below are T cell receptor beta chains from one sample, sequenced in a study of OX40 agonist ivuxolimab in advanced cancers. The table came from immunoSEQ multiplex PCR; TCRdb's copy has only in-frame clones and leaves some out. The sample shows around 100,000 clones, just under 95% of them seen only once. Sequencing was performed on CD4+ or CD8+ T cells sorted from blood, taken in a trial of the OX40 agonist ivuxolimab. These TCRs come from an adult with an advanced solid tumor such as melanoma, head and neck, liver or kidney cancer. Each CDR3 is given without its conserved first and last residue. The order of the fields is J gene, V gene, CDR3 protein.

TRBJ2-1 TRBV7-3 ASSLRGADYNEQF
TRBJ1-1 TRBV6-5 ASSYGTHLLNTEAF
TRBJ2-1 TRBV7-3 ASSPQSYNEQF
TRBJ2-1 TRBV6-1 ASIRAGVREQF
TRBJ1-3 TRBV28 ASRPPGTGDGNTIY
TRBJ2-1 TRBV5-1 ASQELTNHEQF
TRBJ1-2 TRBV7-9 ASSLAGSYGYT
TRBJ2-5 TRBV7-7 ASSLEAAGRQETQY
TRBJ1-1 TRBV28 ASSLISRGRRTEAF
TRBJ2-1 TRBV5-1 ASSSGLAGGQF
TRBJ2-1 TRBV10-3 AIGGLAGGTYNEQF
TRBJ2-5 TRBV27 ASRPGGQETQY
TRBJ1-3 TRBV15 ATSRQTALNGFVSGNTIY
TRBJ2-3 TRBV4-2 ASSQDFPDTQY
TRBJ2-2 TRBV6-1 ASSEYRDSGSSGELF
TRBJ1-3 TRBV7-8 ASSSGTGVGNTIY
TRBJ1-5 TRBV6-6 ASSYGSGTNQPQH
TRBJ1-3 TRBV14 ASSPSSGNTIY
TRBJ1-1 TRBV9 ASSVGSRSEAF
TRBJ1-1 TRBV5-6 ASSRARGQGTEAF
TRBJ2-4 TRBV19 ASSIGVRDIQY
TRBJ1-2 TRBV6-5 ASSATATNYGYT
TRBJ2-7 TRBV4-3 ASSQELPFWEQY
TRBJ1-5 TRBV4-3 ASSQDAGDMGNQPQH
TRBJ1-5 TRBV28 ASSFWQGAMSNQPQH
TRBJ2-3 TRBV30 AWANLVASGGAGSDTQY
TRBJ2-4 TRBV11-2 ASSSAGGAKNIQY
TRBJ1-3 TRBV11-3 ASSIGPGNTIY
TRBJ1-6 TRBV7-9 ASSFAGSAGVNSPLH
TRBJ2-1 TRBV6-5 ASSSRTATIEQF
TRBJ2-5 TRBV6-5 ASSYRGEKQETQY
TRBJ2-1 TRBV9 ASTTRSGGAGEQF
TRBJ2-2 TRBV29-1 SVVQFSTGELF
TRBJ2-1 TRBV29-1 SVGYSQQF
TRBJ2-1 TRBV15 ATSREAGGYNEQF
TRBJ1-1 TRBV19 ASSIQGGGGAF
TRBJ1-6 TRBV11-2 ASRTLGKDSPLH
TRBJ2-5 TRBV7-6 ASSLVWETQY
TRBJ2-7 TRBV18 ASSPRGLLRSYEQY
TRBJ2-1 TRBV7-3 ASSRGPGEQF
TRBJ1-1 TRBV7-9 ASSLGFESEAF
TRBJ1-5 TRBV6-5 ASSAGTSSWPQH